The rows below give T cell receptor beta chains drawn from one sample of a study of cytomegalovirus exposure and HLA in healthy donors. Sequencing used immunoSEQ multiplex PCR; TCRdb keeps in-frame clones, though not all of them. The sample gives 150,000 to 200,000 clones, around four fifths of which show up once; under 2% is in the top ten. Sequenced: PBMCs. These receptors were taken from a woman aged 18-29 years in good health and CMV-seronegative. Both conserved end residues are part of each CDR3.

TRBV9	TRBJ2-1	CASTSPFGTNNEQFF
TRBV4-1	TRBJ1-2	CASSPRDPSDYGYTF
TRBV25-1	TRBJ2-3	CASSELAGGSTDTQYF
TRBV5-1	TRBJ2-1	CASSYNNEQFF
TRBV7-2	TRBJ2-7	CASSPRTGPSYEQYF
TRBV7-9	TRBJ1-6	CASSGQGGSGSPLHF
TRBV11-2	TRBJ2-7	CASSLLEGAYEQYF
TRBV30	TRBJ2-1	CAWSETSYNEQFF
TRBV25-1	TRBJ2-7	CASSVGFPETYEQYF
TRBV13	TRBJ2-7	CASSGRLAGAYEQYF
TRBV18	TRBJ1-2	CASSQFTKGQGNGYTF
TRBV4-1	TRBJ1-2	CASSQQTVNYGYTF
TRBV28	TRBJ2-5	CASSFDLAGGRGTQYF
TRBV5-8	TRBJ2-6	CASSLADHPSGANVLTF
TRBV16	TRBJ2-5	CASSPRGNGMAGVHF
TRBV6-1	TRBJ1-2	CASSERGFVYGYTF